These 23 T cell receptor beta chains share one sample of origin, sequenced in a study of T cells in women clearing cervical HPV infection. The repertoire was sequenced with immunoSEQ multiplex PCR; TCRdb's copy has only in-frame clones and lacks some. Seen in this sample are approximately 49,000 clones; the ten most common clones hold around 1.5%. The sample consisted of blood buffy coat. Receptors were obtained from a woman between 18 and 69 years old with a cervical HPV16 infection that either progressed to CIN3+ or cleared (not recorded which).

The DNA read from the CDR3 is TGTGCCAGCAGCCCTGCCGGGACTAGCGGGGAGACC. This sequence encodes CASSPAGTSGET. The full-length CDR3 reads as CASSPAGTSGETQYF. The chain carries TRBV5-4 and TRBJ2-5; TRBD2 matches 12 bases. The CDR3 end lies 3 residues beyond the end of the read and is filled in from the germline J gene. There are 15 residues in the CDR3. Trimming removed 4 bases from V and 5 bases from J; junction bases left unmatched: 6. Germline CDR1 and CDR2: SGHNT and YYREEE (reference sequence).

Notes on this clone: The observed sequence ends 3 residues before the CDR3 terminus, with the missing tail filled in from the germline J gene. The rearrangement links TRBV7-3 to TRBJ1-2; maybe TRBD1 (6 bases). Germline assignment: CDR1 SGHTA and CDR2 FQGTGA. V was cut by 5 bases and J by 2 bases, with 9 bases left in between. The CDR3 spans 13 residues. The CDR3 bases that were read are TGTGCCAGCAGCGTGGGACAAAACTATGGC. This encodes CASSVGQNYG. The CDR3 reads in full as CASSVGQNYGYTF.

The CDR3 reads CASSFGTSGYEQFF. CDR3 bases read: TGTGCCAGCAGTTTCGGGACTAGCGGCTATGAG. The chain is built from TRBV7-2 and TRBJ2-1; 11 bases are shared with TRBD2. The CDR3 end is not reached by the read, which stops 3 residues before it; the germline J gene fills it in. J gave up 8 bases and V 6 bases, and 6 bases lay outside the gene matches. The CDR3 has 14 amino acids. Germline CDR1 and CDR2: SGHTA and FQGNSA. Full variable domain (rest looked up from reference TRBV7-2 and TRBJ2-1): GAGVSQSPSNKVTEKGKDVELRCDPISGHTALYWYRQSLGQGLEFLIYFQGNSAPDKSGLPSDRFSAERTGGSVSTLTIQRTQQEDSAVYLCASSFGTSGYEQFFGPGTRLTVL.

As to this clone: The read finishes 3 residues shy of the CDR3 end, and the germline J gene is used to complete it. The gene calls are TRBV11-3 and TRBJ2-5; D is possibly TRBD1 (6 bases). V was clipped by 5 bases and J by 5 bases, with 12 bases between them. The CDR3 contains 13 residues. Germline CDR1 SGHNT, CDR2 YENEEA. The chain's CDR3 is CASSVIQGETQYF. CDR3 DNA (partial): TGTGCCAGCAGCGTAATTCAGGGGGAGACC.

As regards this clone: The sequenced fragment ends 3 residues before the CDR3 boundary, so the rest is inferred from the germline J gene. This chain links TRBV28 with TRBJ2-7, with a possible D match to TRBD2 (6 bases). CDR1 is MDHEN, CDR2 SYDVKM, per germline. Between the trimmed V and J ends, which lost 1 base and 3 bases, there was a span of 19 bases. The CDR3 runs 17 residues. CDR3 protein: CASSLLEVRVGGYEQYF. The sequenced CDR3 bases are TGTGCCAGCAGTTTATTGGAGGTGAGGGTCGGGGGCTACGAG.

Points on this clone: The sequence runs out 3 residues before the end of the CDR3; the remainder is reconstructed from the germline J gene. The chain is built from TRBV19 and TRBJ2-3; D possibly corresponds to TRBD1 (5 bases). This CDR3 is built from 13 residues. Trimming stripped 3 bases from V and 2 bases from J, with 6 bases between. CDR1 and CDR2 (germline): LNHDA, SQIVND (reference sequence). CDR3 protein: CASSMGPTDTQYF. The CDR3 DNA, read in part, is TGTGCCAGTAGTATGGGGCCCACAGATACG.

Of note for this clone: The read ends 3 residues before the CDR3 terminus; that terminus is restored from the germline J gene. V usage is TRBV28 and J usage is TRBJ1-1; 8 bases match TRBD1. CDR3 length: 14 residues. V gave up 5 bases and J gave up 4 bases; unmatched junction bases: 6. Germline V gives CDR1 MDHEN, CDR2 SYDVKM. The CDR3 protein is CASSTRTGSTEAFF. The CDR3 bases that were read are TGTGCCAGCAGTACCCGGACAGGGAGCACTGAA.

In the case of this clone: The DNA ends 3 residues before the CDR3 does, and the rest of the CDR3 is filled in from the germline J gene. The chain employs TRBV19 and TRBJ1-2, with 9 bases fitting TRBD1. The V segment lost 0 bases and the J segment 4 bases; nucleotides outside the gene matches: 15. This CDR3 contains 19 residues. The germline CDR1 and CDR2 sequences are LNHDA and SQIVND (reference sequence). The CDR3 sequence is CASSIEGTGISPSSYGYTF. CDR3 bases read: TGTGCCAGTAGTATAGAAGGGACAGGGATTTCGCCAAGTAGCTATGGC.

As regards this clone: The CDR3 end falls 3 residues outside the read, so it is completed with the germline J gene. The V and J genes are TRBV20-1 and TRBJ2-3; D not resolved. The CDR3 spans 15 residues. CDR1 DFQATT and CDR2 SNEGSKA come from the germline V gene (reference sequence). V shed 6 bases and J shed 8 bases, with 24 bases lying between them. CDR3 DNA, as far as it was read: TGCAGTGCCAATAAAGCGCTTCAAGCCTATGCTACG. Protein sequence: CSANKALQAYAT. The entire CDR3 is CSANKALQAYATQYF.

The sequenced part of the CDR3 DNA is TGTGCCAGCTCACCACCGATACTCGGGACAAACACCGGGGAG. Translated, it gives CASSPPILGTNTGE. The full CDR3 reads CASSPPILGTNTGELFF. V usage is TRBV18 and J usage is TRBJ2-2; weak D call: TRBD1 (6 bases). Read data end 3 residues before the CDR3 end; the end is taken from the germline J gene. Germline CDR1 is KGHSH and CDR2 is LQKENI. V lost 0 bases and J 2 bases, leaving 13 bases between the germline ends. CDR3 length: 17 residues.

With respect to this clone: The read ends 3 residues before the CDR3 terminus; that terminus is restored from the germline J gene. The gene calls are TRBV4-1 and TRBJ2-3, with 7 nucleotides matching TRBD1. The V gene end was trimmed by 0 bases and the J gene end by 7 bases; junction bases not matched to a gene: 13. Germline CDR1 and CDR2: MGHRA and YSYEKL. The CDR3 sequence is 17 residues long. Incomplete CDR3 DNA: TGCGCCAGCAGCCAAGAGTCAGCAGCCCAAGGGGGCTATACG. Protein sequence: CASSQESAAQGGYT. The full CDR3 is CASSQESAAQGGYTQYF.

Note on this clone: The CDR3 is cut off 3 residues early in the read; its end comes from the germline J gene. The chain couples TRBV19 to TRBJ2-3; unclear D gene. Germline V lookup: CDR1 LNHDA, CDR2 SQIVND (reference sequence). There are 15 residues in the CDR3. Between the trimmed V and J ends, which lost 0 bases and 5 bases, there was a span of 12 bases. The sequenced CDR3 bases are TGTGCCAGTAGTATAGAAGGCAATCCCCAAGATACG. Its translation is CASSIEGNPQDT. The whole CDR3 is CASSIEGNPQDTQYF.

The sequenced part of the CDR3 DNA is TGTGCCAGCACACAACAGACGGCAAACGGGGGGAACACTGAA. It translates to CASTQQTANGGNTE. The whole CDR3 is CASTQQTANGGNTEAFF. The V call is TRBV18, the J call TRBJ1-1, with D possibly TRBD1 on 5 matching bases. The read terminates 3 residues before the CDR3 end, so the remaining end is supplied by the germline J gene. Germline V lookup: CDR1 KGHSH, CDR2 LQKENI. V lost 8 bases and J lost 1, with 23 bases in between. The CDR3 sequence is 17 residues long.

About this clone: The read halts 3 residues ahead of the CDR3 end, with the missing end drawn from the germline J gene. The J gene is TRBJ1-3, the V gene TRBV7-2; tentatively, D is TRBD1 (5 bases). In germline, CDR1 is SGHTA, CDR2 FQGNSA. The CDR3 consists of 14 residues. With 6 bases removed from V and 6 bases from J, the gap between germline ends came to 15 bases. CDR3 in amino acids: CASRALGAENTIYF. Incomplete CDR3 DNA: TGTGCCAGCAGAGCCCTAGGGGCGGAAAACACC.

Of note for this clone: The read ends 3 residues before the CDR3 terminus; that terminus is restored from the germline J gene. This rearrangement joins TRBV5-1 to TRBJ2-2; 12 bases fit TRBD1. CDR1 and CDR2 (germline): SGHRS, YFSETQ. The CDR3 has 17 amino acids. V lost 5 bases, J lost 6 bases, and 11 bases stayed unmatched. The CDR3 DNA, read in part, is TGCGCCAGCAGTCCATCGCCCGGGACAGGGGGCTCCGGGGAG. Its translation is CASSPSPGTGGSGE. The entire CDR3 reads CASSPSPGTGGSGELFF.

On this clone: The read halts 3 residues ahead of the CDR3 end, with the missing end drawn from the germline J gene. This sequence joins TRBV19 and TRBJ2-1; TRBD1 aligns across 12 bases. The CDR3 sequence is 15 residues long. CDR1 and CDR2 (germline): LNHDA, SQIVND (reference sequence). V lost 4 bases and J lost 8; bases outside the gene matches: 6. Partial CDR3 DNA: TGTGCCAGTAGTAGCCGGGACAGGGGGCATTATGAG. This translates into CASSSRDRGHYE. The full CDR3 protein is CASSSRDRGHYEQFF.

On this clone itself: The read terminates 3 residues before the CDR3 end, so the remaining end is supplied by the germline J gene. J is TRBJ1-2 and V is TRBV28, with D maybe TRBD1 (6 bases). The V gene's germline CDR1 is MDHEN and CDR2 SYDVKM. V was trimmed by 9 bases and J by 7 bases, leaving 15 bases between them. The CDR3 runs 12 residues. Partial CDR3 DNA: TGTGCCAGTTCAGGGGCCCCACTTGGC. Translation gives CASSGAPLG. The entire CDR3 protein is CASSGAPLGYTF.

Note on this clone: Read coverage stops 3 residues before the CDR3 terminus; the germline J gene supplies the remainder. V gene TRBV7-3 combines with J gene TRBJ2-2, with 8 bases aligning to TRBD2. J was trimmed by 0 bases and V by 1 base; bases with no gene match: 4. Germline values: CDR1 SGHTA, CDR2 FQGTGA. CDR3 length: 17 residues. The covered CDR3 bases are TGTGCCAGCAGCTTAAGTGCGGGGGGCCCGAACACCGGGGAG. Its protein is CASSLSAGGPNTGE. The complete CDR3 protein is CASSLSAGGPNTGELFF. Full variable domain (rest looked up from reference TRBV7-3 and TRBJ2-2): GAGVSQTPSNKVTEKGKYVELRCDPISGHTALYWYRQSLGQGPEFLIYFQGTGAADDSGLPNDRFFAVRPEGSVSTLKIQRTERGDSAVYLCASSLSAGGPNTGELFFGEGSRLTVL.

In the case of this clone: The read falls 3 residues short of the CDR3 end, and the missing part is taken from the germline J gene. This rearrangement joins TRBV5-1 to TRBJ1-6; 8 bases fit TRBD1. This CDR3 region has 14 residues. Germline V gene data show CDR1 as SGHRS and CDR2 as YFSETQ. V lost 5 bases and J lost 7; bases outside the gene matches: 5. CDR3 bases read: TGCGCCAGCAGAGACACAGGGGGGAATTCACCC. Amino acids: CASRDTGGNSP. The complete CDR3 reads CASRDTGGNSPLHF.

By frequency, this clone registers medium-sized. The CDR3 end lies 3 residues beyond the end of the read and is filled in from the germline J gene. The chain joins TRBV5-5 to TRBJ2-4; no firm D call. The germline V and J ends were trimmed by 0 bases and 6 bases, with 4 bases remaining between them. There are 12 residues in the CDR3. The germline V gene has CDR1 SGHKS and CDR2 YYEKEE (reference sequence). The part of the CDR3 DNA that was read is TGTGCCAGCAGCTTGGATCTAAACATT. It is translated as CASSLDLNI. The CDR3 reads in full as CASSLDLNIQYF.

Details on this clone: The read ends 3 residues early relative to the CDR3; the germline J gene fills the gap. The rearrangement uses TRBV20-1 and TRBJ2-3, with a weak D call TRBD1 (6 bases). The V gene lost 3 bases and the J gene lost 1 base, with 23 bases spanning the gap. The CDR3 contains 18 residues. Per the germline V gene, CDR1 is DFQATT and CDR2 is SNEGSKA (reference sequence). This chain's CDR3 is CSARDSGPRGLGTDTQYF. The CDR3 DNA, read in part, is TGCAGTGCTAGGGACTCGGGACCCAGGGGTTTGGGCACAGATACG.

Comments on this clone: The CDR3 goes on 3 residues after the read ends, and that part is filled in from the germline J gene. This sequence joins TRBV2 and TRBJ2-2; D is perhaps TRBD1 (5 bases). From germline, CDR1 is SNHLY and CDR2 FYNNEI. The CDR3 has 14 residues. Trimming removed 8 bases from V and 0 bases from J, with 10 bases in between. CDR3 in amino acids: CASSGNSNTGELFF. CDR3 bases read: TGTGCCAGCTCAGGGAATTCGAACACCGGGGAG.

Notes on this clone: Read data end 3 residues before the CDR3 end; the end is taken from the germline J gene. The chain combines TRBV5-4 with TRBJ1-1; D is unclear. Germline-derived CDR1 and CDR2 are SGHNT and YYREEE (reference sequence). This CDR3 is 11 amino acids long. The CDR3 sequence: CASSYGETAFF. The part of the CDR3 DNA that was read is TGTGCCAGCAGCTACGGGGAGACA.